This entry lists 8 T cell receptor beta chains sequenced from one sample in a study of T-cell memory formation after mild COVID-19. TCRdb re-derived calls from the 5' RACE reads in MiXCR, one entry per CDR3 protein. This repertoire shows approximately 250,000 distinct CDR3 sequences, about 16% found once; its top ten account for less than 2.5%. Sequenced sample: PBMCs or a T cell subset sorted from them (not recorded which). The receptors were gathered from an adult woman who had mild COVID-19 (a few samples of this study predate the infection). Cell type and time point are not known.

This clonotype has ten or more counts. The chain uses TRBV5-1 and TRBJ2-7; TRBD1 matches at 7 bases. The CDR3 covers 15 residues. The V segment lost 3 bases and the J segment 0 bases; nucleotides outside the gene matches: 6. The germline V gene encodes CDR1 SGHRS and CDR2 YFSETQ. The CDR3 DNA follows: TGCGCCAGCAGCTATAGTAGACAGGGCTCCTACGAGCAGTACTTC. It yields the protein CASSYSRQGSYEQYF.

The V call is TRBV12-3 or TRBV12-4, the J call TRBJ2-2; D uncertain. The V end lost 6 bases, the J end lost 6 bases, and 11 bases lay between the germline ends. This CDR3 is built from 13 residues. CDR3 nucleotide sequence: TGTGCCAGCAGCCCATACAGCCCCGGGGAGCTGTTTTTT. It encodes CASSPYSPGELFF.

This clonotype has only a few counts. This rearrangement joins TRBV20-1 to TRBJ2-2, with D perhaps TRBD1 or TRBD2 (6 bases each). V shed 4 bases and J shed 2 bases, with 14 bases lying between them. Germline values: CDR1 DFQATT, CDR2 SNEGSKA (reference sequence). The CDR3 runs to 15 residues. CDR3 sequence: CSAKIAGTNTGELFF. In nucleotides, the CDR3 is TGCAGTGCTAAGATCGCGGGGACAAACACCGGGGAGCTGTTTTTT.

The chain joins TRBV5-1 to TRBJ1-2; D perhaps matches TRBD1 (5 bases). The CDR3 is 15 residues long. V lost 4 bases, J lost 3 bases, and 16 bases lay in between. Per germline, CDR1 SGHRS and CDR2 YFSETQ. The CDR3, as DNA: TGCGCCAGCAGCCGATGGGACGGAGGAGACTATGGCTACACCTTC. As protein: CASSRWDGGDYGYTF.

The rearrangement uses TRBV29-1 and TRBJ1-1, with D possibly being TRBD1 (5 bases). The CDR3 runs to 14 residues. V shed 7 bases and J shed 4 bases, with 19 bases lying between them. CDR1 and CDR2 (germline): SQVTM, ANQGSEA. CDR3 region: CSERGLGSGTEAFF. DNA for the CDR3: TGCAGCGAAAGGGGTCTTGGGTCGGGCACTGAAGCTTTCTTT.

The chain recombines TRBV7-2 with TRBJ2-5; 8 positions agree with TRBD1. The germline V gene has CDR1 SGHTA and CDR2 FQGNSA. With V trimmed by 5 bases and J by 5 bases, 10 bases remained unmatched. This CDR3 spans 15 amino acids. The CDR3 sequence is CASSPRRTGWETQYF. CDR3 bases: TGTGCCAGCAGCCCCCGGAGGACAGGGTGGGAGACCCAGTACTTC.

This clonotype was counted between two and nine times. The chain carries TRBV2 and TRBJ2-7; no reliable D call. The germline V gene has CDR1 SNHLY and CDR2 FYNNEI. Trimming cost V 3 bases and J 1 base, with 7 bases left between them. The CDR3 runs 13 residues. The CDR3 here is CASSDVQSYEQYF. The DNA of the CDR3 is TGTGCCAGCAGTGATGTGCAATCCTACGAGCAGTACTTC.

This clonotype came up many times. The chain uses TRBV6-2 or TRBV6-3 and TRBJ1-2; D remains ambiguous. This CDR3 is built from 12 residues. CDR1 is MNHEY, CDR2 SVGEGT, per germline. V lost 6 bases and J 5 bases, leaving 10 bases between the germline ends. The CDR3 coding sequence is TGTGCCAGCAGCTCGGCCGTTTATGGCTACACCTTC. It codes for CASSSAVYGYTF.